This TCR beta chain was sequenced during a study of persistence of HIV-infected CD4 T cells. General observations from the study: The rare CMV-responding cells with HIV-1 proviruses were not separately TCR-sequenced.

Overlapping HIV-1 Gag 15-mer peptides at approximately 0.96 ug per peptide per mL were used. Sorting of responding CD4+ T cells relied on upregulated CD40 ligand together with CD69. The immunoSEQ assay was version 4, run in survey mode. TCRdb's table, derived via immunoSEQ multiplex PCR, lists solely in-frame clones and lacks some. The sample has 25,000 to 35,000 clones, roughly 70% seen once. For this clone: What it recognizes is unknown.

This specimen consisted of CD4+ T cells sorted from PBMCs after roughly 17-hour stimulation, obtained from a patient who received antiretroviral therapy. The clonotype was recovered from an adult man with HIV who was CMV-seropositive.

In DNA form, the CDR3 reads TGTGCCAGCAGTTACTCGACAGGGGATGAAAAACTGTTTTTT. Translating it yields CASSYSTGDEKLFF. This sequence joins TRBV6-5 and TRBJ1-4; 8 positions agree with TRBD1. Trimming cost V 0 bases and J 6 bases; bases outside gene matches: 0. The CDR3 consists of 14 residues. CDR1 is MNHEY and CDR2 is SVGAGI in the germline V gene.